Reported below is one TCR beta chain. What it binds is unknown. All TRB cDNA libraries came from 5' RACE performed with UMI labels. Reanalyzing the 5' RACE reads, TCRdb keeps one entry per CDR3 protein, without DNA. Here the sample table reports 130,000 to 150,000 distinct CDR3 sequences. The data belong to a study of CXCR3-negative and CXCR3-positive naive CD8 T cells. Overall study findings and caveats: CXCR3-positive naive cells had more hydrophobic TRB CDR3s than CXCR3-negative naive cells. Naive subsets were similarly diverse, while memory CD8+ repertoires were much less diverse.

Phenotypically, naive CD8+ T cells corresponded to CD45RO-CCR7+CD27+CD95-. The germline CDR1 and CDR2 sequences are SEHNR and FQNEAQ (reference sequence). The CDR3 sequence is 15 residues long. The TCR was taken from a human donor in good health. Some clones in this sample may be carry-over from other donors' samples. Material: naive CXCR3+ CD8+ T cells from blood. Subset meaning: CD45RO-CCR7+CD27+CD95- naive CD8+ T cells expressing CXCR3 (TNR3+). This chain joins TRBV7-9 and TRBJ2-3. The CDR3 sequence is CASSFLSGVTDTQYF.